This record covers a single TCR beta chain. The antigen remains undetermined. The entry originates in a study of CD8 T cells in Susac syndrome. Regarding the study as a whole: When the CD4+ T cell repertoires of patients with Susac syndrome were examined, they did not show any clonal expansion.

Reverse transcription of about 0.5 to 1 ug RNA used random hexamers. TCRdb used MiXCR to reprocess the immunoSEQ multiplex PCR reads, holding one entry per CDR3 protein. The repertoire consists of about 120,000 distinct CDR3 sequences, with 96% occurring once and the leading ten covering roughly 0.14%. V was pared by 4 bases and J by 4 bases, with 13 bases between. The CDR3 extends over 14 amino acids. Per germline, CDR1 MDHEN and CDR2 SYDVKM. Sequencing of TCR beta was carried out in blood CD8+ and CD4+ T cells. Patients with Susac syndrome met the recently defined diagnostic criteria for definite or probable disease.

Sequenced material: CD4+ T cells from PBMCs. The TCR sequence derives from a human donor with Susac syndrome. The chain joins TRBV28 to TRBJ1-2; D gene unclear. The CDR3 DNA reads as TGTGCCAGCAGTTCCACAGAACTCGTCTATGGCTACACCTTC. Amino acid sequence: CASSSTELVYGYTF.